This T cell receptor (beta chain) was sequenced for a study of shared clonotypes between healthy human individuals (dated by TCRdb to the early 2020s). For context, the study as a whole: Three men and a couple of women, aged 18 to 49 years, made up the cohort. For each donor, CD4 naive and CD4 memory were each given three plates, CD8 naive was given two plates, and CD8 memory was given one plate. To estimate repertoire size and how much clonotypes are shared between individuals, the study performed deep sequencing of blood TCR repertoires from a few healthy adults. Libraries were prepared and TCR repertoires were sequenced by different laboratories using diverse techniques, in order to increase sequencing depth and limit assay-specific biases. Leukapheresis yielded between about 0.8 and 8.9 billion PBMCs per donor. What the study reported, not specific to this receptor: Sampling was limited to blood, and TCR repertoires in tissue likely differ from TCR repertoires in blood. Compared with non-shared clonotypes, the clonotypes found in all four sorted-subset donors had higher generation probabilities. Roughly 5% of naive CD4, 3.5% of naive CD8, about 2.5% of memory CD4, and approximately 0.4% of memory CD8 clonotypes were shared across a few donors. Incomplete sequencing was indicated by rarefaction of sorted-subset datasets, despite the large sequencing depth. Based on pairwise subsampling, the degree of clonotype sharing among donors was expected to be affected by sequencing depth. Larger estimated clonotype richness was generally found for naive subsets than for memory subsets. Because the study included only a small number of donors, the genetic and exposure-history diversity represented was limited.

CD8 naive samples consisted of CD45RO-negative cells that were positively selected for CCR7, yielding a CD45RA+CCR7+ population without TemRA cells. Donors were healthy HIV-negative adults with no recently reported acute infections or vaccinations. All donors were Caucasian adults living in Nashville, Tennessee, USA. After blood collection by leukapheresis, PBMCs were isolated using Ficoll-Histopaque density gradient centrifugation and then cryopreserved in the vapor phase of liquid nitrogen. Analytical flow cytometry was used to check the purity and quantity of each magnetically sorted T cell population. Genomic DNA was isolated from each sorted fraction and quantified by UV absorbance on a Nanodrop 2000c. Concerning this clone: What this receptor recognizes is not known. One base away there is no much larger clone; base qualities are not given. Other DNA sequences in this sample translate to the same CDR3.

There are 13 amino acids in the CDR3, from cysteine to phenylalanine inclusive. Only the CDR3 part of the read is kept: 39 bases, read in frame from the first base. CDR1 is given as SGHAT and CDR2 as FQDESV, both from the germline V gene (reference sequence). V loses 5 bases of germline sequence and J loses 7 bases, and the interval between the two ends is 12 bases. Using the deep immunoSEQ assay, TCR CDR3 regions were amplified from genomic DNA by multiplex PCR. Extracted genomic DNA from each cell subset was distributed evenly across all wells of several immunoSEQ 96-well plates, and each plate was treated as a replicate. For sorted subsets, each replicate PCR was loaded with around 220 ng genomic DNA, equivalent to 30,000 to 35,000 T cell genomes. The purified libraries were quantified using a Qubit 3.0 fluorometer, sized with a Bioanalyzer 2100, and then quantified again using the KAPA Library Quantification kit. A separate single-read 150-cycle Illumina NextSeq 550 flow cell was used to sequence each immunoSEQ 96-well plate. The authors' pipeline ran thus. Because only junctional sequences without quality scores were contained in the immunoSEQ output, filtering matching that applied to full-length reads could not be performed. Sequences were annotated with PyIR, a Python wrapper for IgBLAST v1.9, and V/J genes and CDR3 were assigned using IMGT germline references. Reads were removed for weak V/J assignments (E-value above 1e-6), missing CDR3, stop codons, out-of-frame junctions, or ambiguous translated residues. V3J clonotypes were defined as sequences sharing the same inferred V gene, J gene, and CDR3 amino acid sequence. The percentage overlap between two repertoires was calculated by dividing the number of shared unique clonotypes by the size of the smaller repertoire. Three approaches were used to assess repertoire richness: RTK rarefaction, the Chao1 estimator, and Recon v2.1 estimates of unobserved clonotypes. For all TCRbeta clonotypes obtained by the gDNA method from a few donors, generation probabilities were computed with OLGA. TCRdb limited this immuneACCESS table to in-frame rearrangements with V and J called. A share of clones is missing; checked studies link under half to unresolved V genes, and the rest is unexplained. That table gives V, J and clone size, and the DNA gave D and trimming. Counted in this sample were about 820,000 clones; 80% to 95% of them appeared once. 24% of the sample is in the top ten clones.

This receptor was identified in a man between 25 and 39 years old in good health. Material for sequencing was naive CD8+ T cells sorted from blood. The cell subset or site label for this specimen denotes: CD45RA+CCR7+. The chain couples TRBV11-1 to TRBJ1-5, and possibly TRBD1, on 6 matching bases. The bases are TGTGCCAGCAGCCCAGGGGCAGCGCAGCCCCAGCATTTT. This gives the protein CASSPGAAQPQHF. With the rest looked up from the reference TRBV11-1 and TRBJ1-5 genes rather than sequenced, the full variable domain is EAEVAQSPRYKITEKSQAVAFWCDPISGHATLYWYRQILGQGPELLVQFQDESVVDDSQLPKDRFSAERLKGVDSTLKIQPAELGDSAMYLCASSPGAAQPQHFGDGTRLSIL.